The entry below describes one T cell receptor (beta chain). The CDR3 loop spans 13 amino acids. Germline V gene lookup returns CDR1 DFQATT and CDR2 SNEGSKA (reference sequence). The data were obtained in a study of CD8 T cells in ankylosing spondylitis. MiXCR, run by TCRdb on the 5' RACE reads, gives a single entry per CDR3 protein. In the table there are about 130,000 distinct CDR3 sequences, about 7.3% of which are singletons. The sample taken for sequencing was blood, either unsorted or a sorted T cell fraction (not recorded which). The clonotype was recovered from a female donor with ankylosing spondylitis or in good health (not recorded which). The J gene is TRBJ2-7, the V gene TRBV20-1; possibly TRBD2 for D (5 bases). The CDR3, as DNA: TGCAGCGCCCCCCCGGACGGGACCTACGAGCAGTACTTC. Residues: CSAPPDGTYEQYF.